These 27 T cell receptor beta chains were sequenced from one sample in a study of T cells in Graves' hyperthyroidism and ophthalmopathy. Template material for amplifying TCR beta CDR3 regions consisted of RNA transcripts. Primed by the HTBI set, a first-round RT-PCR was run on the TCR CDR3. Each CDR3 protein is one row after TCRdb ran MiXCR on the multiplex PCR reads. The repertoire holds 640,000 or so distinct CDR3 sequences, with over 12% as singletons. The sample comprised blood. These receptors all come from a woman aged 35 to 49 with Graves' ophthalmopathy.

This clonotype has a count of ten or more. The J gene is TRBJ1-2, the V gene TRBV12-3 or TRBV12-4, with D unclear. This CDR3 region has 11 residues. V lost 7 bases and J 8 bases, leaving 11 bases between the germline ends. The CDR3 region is CASKDPGGYTF. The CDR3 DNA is TGTGCCAGCAAGGATCCTGGGGGCTACACCTTC.

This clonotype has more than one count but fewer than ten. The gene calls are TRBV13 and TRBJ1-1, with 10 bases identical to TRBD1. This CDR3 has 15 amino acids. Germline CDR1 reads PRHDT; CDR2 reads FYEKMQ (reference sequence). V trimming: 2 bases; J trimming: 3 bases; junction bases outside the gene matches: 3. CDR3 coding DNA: TGTGCCAGCAGCTTAAGGGACAGGGGAGACACTGAAGCTTTCTTT. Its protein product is CASSLRDRGDTEAFF.

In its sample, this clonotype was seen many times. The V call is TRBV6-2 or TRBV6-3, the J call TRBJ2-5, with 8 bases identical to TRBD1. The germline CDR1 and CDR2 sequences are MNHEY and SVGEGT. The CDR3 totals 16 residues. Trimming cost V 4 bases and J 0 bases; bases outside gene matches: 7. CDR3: CASSFPGQDYQETQYF. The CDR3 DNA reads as TGTGCCAGCAGTTTCCCGGGACAGGACTACCAAGAGACCCAGTACTTC.

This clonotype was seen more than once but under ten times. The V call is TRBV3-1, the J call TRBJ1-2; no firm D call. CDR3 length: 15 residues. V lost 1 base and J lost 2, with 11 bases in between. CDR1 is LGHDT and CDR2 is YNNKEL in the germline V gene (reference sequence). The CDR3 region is CASSQVSTGNYGYTF. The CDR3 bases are TGTGCCAGCAGCCAAGTGTCCACGGGGAACTATGGCTACACCTTC.

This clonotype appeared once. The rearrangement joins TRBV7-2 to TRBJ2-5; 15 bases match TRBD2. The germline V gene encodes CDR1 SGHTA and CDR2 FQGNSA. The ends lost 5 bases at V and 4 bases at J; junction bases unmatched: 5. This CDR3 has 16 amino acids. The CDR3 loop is CASSVTGLAGGETQYF. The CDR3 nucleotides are TGTGCCAGCAGCGTAACGGGACTAGCGGGGGGAGAGACCCAGTACTTC.

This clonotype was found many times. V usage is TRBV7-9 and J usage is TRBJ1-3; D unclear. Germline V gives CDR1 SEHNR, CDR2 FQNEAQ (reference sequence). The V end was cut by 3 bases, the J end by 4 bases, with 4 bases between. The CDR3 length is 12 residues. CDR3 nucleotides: TGTGCCAGCAGCTTTTGGGGAAACACCATATATTTT. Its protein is CASSFWGNTIYF.

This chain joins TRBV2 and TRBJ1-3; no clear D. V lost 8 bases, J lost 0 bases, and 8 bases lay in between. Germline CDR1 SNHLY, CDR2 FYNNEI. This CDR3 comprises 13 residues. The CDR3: CASLANSGNTIYF. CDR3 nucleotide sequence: TGTGCCAGCCTGGCAAACTCTGGAAACACCATATATTTT.

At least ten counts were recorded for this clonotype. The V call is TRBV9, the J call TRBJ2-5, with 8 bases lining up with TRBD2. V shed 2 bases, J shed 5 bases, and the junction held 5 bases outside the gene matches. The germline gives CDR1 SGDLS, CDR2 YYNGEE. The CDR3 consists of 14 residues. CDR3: CASSVTTSDETQYF. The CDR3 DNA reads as TGTGCCAGCAGCGTTACGACTAGCGATGAGACCCAGTACTTC.

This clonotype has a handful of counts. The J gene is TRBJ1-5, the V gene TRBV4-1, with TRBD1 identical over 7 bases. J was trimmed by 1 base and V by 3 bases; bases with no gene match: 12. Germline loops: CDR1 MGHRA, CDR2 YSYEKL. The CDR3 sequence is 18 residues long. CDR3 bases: TGCGCCAGCAGCCACCGCCAGGGGGGGGCCACAAGCAATCAGCCCCAGCATTTT. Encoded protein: CASSHRQGGATSNQPQHF.

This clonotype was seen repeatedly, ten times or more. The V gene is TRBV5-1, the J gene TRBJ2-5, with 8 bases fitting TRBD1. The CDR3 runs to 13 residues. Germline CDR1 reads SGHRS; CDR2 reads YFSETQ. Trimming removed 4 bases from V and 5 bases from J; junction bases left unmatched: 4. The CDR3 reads CASSRTGLETQYF. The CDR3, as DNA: TGCGCCAGCAGCAGGACAGGGTTGGAGACCCAGTACTTC. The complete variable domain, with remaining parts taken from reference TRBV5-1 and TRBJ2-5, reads KAGVTQTPRYLIKTRGQQVTLSCSPISGHRSVSWYQQTPGQGLQFLFEYFSETQRNKGNFPGRFSGRQFSNSRSEMNVSTLELGDSALYLCASSRTGLETQYFGPGTRLLVL.

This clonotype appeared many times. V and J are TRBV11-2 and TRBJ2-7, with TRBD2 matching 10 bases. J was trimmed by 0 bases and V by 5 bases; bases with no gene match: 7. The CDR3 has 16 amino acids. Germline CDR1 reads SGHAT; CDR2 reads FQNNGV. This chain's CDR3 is CASSPTSGSSSYEQYF. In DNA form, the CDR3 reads TGTGCCAGCAGCCCGACTAGCGGGTCGAGCTCCTACGAGCAGTACTTC.

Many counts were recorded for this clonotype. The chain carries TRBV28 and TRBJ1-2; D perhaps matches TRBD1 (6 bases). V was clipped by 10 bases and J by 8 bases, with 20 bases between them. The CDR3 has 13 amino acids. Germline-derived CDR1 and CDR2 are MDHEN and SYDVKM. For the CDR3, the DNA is TGTGCCACCATCGGACAGCCCACTAAAGGCTACACCTTC. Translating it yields CATIGQPTKGYTF.

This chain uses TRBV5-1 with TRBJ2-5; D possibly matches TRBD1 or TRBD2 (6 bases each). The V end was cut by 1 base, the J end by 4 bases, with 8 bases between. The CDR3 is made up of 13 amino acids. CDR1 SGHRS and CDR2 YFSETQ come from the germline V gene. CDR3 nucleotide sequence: TGCGCCAGCAGCTTGTGGGGGGCAGAGACCCAGTACTTC. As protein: CASSLWGAETQYF.

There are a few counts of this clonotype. CDR3 DNA sequence: TGTGCCAGCCGGACAGGGGGCACTAGCAATCAGCCCCAGCATTTT. Its protein product is CASRTGGTSNQPQHF. The chain has TRBV27 and TRBJ1-5; 11 bases match TRBD1. This CDR3 has 15 amino acids. The trim removed 8 bases at V and 0 bases at J, leaving 3 bases unmatched. Germline-derived CDR1 and CDR2 are MNHEY and SMNVEV (reference sequence).

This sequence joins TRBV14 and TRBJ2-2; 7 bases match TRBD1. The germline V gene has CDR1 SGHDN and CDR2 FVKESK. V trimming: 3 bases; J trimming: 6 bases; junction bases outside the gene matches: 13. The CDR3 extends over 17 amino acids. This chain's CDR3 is CASSHNPLTGKAGELFF. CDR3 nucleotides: TGTGCCAGCAGCCACAACCCGTTGACAGGGAAGGCCGGGGAGCTGTTTTTT. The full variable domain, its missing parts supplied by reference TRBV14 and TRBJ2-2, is EAGVTQFPSHSVIEKGQTVTLRCDPISGHDNLYWYRRVMGKEIKFLLHFVKESKQDESGMPNNRFLAERTGGTYSTLKVQPAELEDSGVYFCASSHNPLTGKAGELFFGEGSRLTVL.

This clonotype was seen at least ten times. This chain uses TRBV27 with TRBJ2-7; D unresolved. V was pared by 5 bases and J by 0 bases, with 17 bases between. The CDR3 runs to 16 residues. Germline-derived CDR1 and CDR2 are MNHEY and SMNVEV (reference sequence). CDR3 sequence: CASSPRPRPSSYEQYF. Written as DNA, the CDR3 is TGTGCCAGCAGTCCTCGTCCACGCCCGAGCTCCTACGAGCAGTACTTC.

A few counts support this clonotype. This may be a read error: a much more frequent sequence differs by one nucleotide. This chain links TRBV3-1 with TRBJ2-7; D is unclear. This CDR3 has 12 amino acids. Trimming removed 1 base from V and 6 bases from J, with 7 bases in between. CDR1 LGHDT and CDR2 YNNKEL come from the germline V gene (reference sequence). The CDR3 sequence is CASSQVGGEQYF. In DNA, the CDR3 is TGTGCCAGCAGCCAAGTGGGCGGCGAGCAGTACTTC.

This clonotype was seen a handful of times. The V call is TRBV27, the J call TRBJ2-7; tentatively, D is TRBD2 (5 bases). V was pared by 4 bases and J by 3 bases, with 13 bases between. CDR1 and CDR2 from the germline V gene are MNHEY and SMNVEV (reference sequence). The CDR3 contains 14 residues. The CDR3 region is CASSSAGLIYEQYF. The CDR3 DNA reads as TGTGCCAGCAGTTCCGCCGGACTTATCTACGAGCAGTACTTC.

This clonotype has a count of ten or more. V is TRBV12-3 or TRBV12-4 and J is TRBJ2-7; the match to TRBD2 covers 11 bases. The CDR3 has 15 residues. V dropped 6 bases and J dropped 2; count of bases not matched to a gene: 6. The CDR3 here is CASRPTSGNAYEQYF. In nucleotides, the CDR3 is TGTGCCAGCAGGCCGACTAGCGGGAACGCCTACGAGCAGTACTTC.

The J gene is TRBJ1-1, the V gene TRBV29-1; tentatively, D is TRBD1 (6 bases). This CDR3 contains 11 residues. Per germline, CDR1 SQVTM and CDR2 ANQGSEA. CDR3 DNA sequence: TGCAGTCAGGGAGGGGGCACTGAAGCTTTCTTT. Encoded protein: CSQGGGTEAFF. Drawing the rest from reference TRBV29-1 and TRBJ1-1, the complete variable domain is SAVISQKPSRDICQRGTSLTIQCQVDSQVTMMFWYRQQPGQSLTLIATANQGSEATYESGFVIDKFPISRPNLTFSTLTVSNMSPEDSSIYLCSQGGGTEAFFGQGTRLTVV.

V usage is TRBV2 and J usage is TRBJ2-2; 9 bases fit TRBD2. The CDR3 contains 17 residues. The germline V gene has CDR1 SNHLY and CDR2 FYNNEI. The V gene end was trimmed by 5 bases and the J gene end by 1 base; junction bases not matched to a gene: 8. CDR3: CASSKTGLAENTGELFF. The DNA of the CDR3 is TGTGCCAGCAGTAAGACGGGACTAGCAGAGAACACCGGGGAGCTGTTTTTT.

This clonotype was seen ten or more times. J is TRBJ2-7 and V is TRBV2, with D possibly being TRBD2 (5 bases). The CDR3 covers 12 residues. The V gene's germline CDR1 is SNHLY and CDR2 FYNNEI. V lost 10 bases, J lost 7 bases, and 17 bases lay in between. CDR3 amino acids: CAKQVPGWEQYF. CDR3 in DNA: TGTGCCAAGCAGGTGCCGGGGTGGGAGCAGTACTTC. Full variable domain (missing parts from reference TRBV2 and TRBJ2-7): EPEVTQTPSHQVTQMGQEVILRCVPISNHLYFYWYRQILGQKVEFLVSFYNNEISEKSEIFDDQFSVERPDGSNFTLKIRSTKLEDSAMYFCAKQVPGWEQYFGPGTRLTVT.

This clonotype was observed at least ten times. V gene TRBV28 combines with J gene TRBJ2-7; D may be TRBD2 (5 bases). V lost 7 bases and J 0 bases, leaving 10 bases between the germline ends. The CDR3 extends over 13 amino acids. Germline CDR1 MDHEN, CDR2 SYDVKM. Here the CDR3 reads CASKAGNSYEQYF. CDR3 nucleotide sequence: TGTGCCAGCAAGGCCGGGAACTCCTACGAGCAGTACTTC.

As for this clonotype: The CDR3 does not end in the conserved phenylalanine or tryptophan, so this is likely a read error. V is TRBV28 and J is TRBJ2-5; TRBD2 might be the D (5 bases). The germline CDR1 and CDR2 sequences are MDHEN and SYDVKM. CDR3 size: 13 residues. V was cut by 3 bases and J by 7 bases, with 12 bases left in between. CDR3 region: CASSFTARGTQYL. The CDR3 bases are TGTGCCAGCAGTTTTACTGCCCGGGGGACCCAGTACCTC.

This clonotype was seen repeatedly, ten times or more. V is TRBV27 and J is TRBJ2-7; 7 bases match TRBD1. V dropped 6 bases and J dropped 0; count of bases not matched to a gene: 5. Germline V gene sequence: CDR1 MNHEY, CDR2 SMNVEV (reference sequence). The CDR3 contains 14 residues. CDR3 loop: CASRKQGSSYEQYF. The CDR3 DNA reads TGTGCCAGCAGAAAACAGGGGAGCTCCTACGAGCAGTACTTC.

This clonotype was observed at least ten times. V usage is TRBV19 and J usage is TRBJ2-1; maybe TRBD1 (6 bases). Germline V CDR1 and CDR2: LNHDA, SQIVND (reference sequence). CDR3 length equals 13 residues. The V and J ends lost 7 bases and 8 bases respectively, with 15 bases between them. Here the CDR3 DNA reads TGTGCCAGTACTTTAGGGGGTAGTGATGAGCAGTTCTTC. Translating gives CASTLGGSDEQFF.

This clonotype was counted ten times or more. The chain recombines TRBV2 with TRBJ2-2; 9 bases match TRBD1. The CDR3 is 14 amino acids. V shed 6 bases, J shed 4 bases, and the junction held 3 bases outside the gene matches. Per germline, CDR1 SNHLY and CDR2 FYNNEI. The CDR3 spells CASRETGGTGELFF. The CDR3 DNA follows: TGTGCCAGCAGGGAGACAGGGGGCACCGGGGAGCTGTTTTTT.